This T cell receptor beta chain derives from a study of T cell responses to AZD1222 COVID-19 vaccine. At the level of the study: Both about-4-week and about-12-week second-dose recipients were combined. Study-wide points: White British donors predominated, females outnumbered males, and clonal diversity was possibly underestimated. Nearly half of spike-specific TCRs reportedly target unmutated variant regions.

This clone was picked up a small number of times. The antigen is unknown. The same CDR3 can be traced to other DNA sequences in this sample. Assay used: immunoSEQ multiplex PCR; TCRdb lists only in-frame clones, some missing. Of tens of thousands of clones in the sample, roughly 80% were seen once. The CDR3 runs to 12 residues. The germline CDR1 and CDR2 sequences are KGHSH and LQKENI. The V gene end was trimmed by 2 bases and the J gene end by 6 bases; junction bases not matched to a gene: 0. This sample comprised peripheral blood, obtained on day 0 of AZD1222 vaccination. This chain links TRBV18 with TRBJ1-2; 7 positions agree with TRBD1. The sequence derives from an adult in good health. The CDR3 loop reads CASSPDRDGYTF. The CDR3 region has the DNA TGTGCCAGCTCACCAGACAGGGATGGCTACACCTTC.